Below are 20 T cell receptor beta chains sequenced from a single sample in a study of T cells after yellow fever vaccination. Using its own MiXCR run on the 5' RACE reads, TCRdb lists one record per CDR3 protein. This sample has about 330,000 distinct CDR3 sequences, with about 8.3% found just once. The sample consisted of PBMCs, taken around 45 days after the first yellow fever vaccination. The receptors were sampled from a man aged 18 to 30 who received the YFV17D yellow fever vaccine.

This clonotype was recorded many times. The chain has TRBV7-2 and TRBJ2-3; D is uncertain. CDR1 and CDR2 from the germline V gene are SGHTA and FQGNSA. Trimming stripped 2 bases from V and 3 bases from J, with 12 bases between. The CDR3 has 15 residues. CDR3 nucleotide sequence: TGTGCCAGCAGCTTATCGTTTCCTAGAACAGATACGCAGTATTTT. This gives the protein CASSLSFPRTDTQYF.

V gene TRBV5-1 combines with J gene TRBJ2-1; 7 bases align to TRBD1. Germline CDR1 and CDR2: SGHRS and YFSETQ. This CDR3 comprises 15 residues. After removal of 4 bases from V and 6 bases from J, the junction contained 10 bases not matched to a gene. The CDR3 protein is CASSNLRGPINEQFF. CDR3 sequence (DNA): TGCGCCAGCAGCAACTTGAGGGGGCCGATCAATGAGCAGTTCTTC.

This clonotype appeared many times. This chain joins TRBV7-9 and TRBJ2-7; no clear D gene. Germline CDR1 SEHNR, CDR2 FQNEAQ (reference sequence). Trimming removed 1 base at V and 9 bases at J, with 13 bases between. The CDR3 loop spans 13 amino acids. The chain's CDR3 is CASSLEFVGRQYF. CDR3 nucleotide sequence: TGTGCCAGCAGCTTAGAATTCGTTGGACGGCAGTACTTC.

This clonotype was picked up one time. The chain recombines TRBV3-1 with TRBJ1-1, with D possibly matching TRBD1 (5 bases). This CDR3 contains 18 residues. Trimming took 11 bases from V and 0 from J, leaving 28 bases between them. Germline CDR1 and CDR2: LGHDT and YNNKEL (reference sequence). The CDR3 reads CACSKQVAWTHLNTEAFF. The CDR3 DNA is TGTGCCTGCTCCAAGCAGGTAGCATGGACACACTTGAACACTGAAGCTTTCTTT.

In this sample, this clonotype turned up many times. This rearrangement joins TRBV28 to TRBJ2-3; 8 bases match TRBD2. J was trimmed by 1 base and V by 6 bases; bases with no gene match: 18. Germline V gives CDR1 MDHEN, CDR2 SYDVKM. The CDR3 length is 19 residues. Written as DNA, the CDR3 is TGTGCCAGCAGCCCACTTGAGGTAGCGGGGCTCCCCGGCACAGATACGCAGTATTTT. Translating it yields CASSPLEVAGLPGTDTQYF. The full variable domain, completed using reference TRBV28 and TRBJ2-3, is DVKVTQSSRYLVKRTGEKVFLECVQDMDHENMFWYRQDPGLGLRLIYFSYDVKMKEKGDIPEGYSVSREKKERFSLILESASTNQTSMYLCASSPLEVAGLPGTDTQYFGPGTRLTVL.

CDR3 sequence (DNA): TGTGCCAGCAGCTTAGCTCGCCTCATCAATGAGCAGTTCTTC. Amino acid sequence: CASSLARLINEQFF. V and J are TRBV7-2 and TRBJ2-1; D ambiguous. The V gene's germline CDR1 is SGHTA and CDR2 FQGNSA. The CDR3 runs 14 residues. The germline V and J ends were trimmed by 0 bases and 6 bases, with 9 bases remaining between them.

This clonotype was observed a handful of times. V is TRBV7-9 and J is TRBJ2-5; D is unresolved. The CDR3 extends over 17 amino acids. Trimming removed 5 bases at V and 4 bases at J, with 23 bases between. Germline CDR1 reads SEHNR; CDR2 reads FQNEAQ (reference sequence). The CDR3 DNA is TGTGCCAGCAGCCCTGTGCCAGGACCCCTTGCAGGAGAGACCCAGTACTTC. Translation: CASSPVPGPLAGETQYF.

Written as DNA, the CDR3 is TGTGCCAGTAAGGAGCGAGCCCAAGAGACCCAGTACTTC. Translation: CASKERAQETQYF. The gene calls are TRBV19 and TRBJ2-5; the D is unclear. Per germline, CDR1 LNHDA and CDR2 SQIVND (reference sequence). Trimming pared 7 bases from V and 1 base from J, leaving 10 bases between. The CDR3 runs to 13 residues.

The rearrangement uses TRBV5-4 and TRBJ2-3; 10 bases agree with TRBD1. The CDR3 runs 16 residues. Germline V gene data show CDR1 as SGHNT and CDR2 as YYREEE (reference sequence). V shed 3 bases and J 4 bases; nucleotides not matched to a gene: 8. The CDR3: CASSWGDRGGSDTQYF. The CDR3 DNA sequence: TGTGCCAGCAGCTGGGGGGACAGGGGCGGGTCAGATACGCAGTATTTT.

The rearrangement uses TRBV3-1 and TRBJ2-7; 7 bases line up with TRBD1. Germline V gene sequence: CDR1 LGHDT, CDR2 YNNKEL (reference sequence). V was pared by 5 bases and J by 4 bases, with 5 bases of the junction left unmatched. The CDR3 extends over 13 amino acids. The CDR3 nucleotides read TGTGCCAGCAGCAAACAGGGGTCGTACGAGCAGTACGTC. Protein sequence: CASSKQGSYEQYV.

The CDR3 is CASSPYTGGGEQYF. CDR3 DNA: TGCGCCAGCAGCCCATACACAGGAGGTGGCGAGCAGTACTTC. The chain links TRBV5-1 to TRBJ2-7; D is possibly TRBD1 or TRBD2 (5 bases each). V dropped 4 bases and J dropped 6 bases, with 17 bases sitting between them. The CDR3 is 14 amino acids. The germline CDR1 and CDR2 sequences are SGHRS and YFSETQ.

The chain carries TRBV5-6 and TRBJ2-7, with D hard to call. This CDR3 spans 15 amino acids. Trimming removed 0 bases from V and 0 bases from J, with 10 bases in between. The germline CDR1 and CDR2 sequences are SGHDT and YYEEEE. CDR3: CASSLGRIVSYEQYV. The CDR3 coding sequence is TGTGCCAGCAGCTTGGGCAGAATAGTCTCCTACGAGCAGTACGTC.

The chain is built from TRBV9 and TRBJ2-1; tentatively, D is TRBD2 (7 bases). V lost 4 bases, J lost 3 bases, and 14 bases lay in between. The CDR3 sequence is 15 residues long. Looked up from germline, CDR1 is SGDLS and CDR2 is YYNGEE. The CDR3 sequence is CASSRGTILYNEQFF. CDR3 nucleotides: TGTGCCAGCAGCAGGGGGACTATCCTCTACAATGAGCAGTTCTTC.

This clonotype was seen a few times. The chain links TRBV27 to TRBJ2-1; a weak D match, TRBD2 (6 bases). Trimming took 6 bases from V and 7 from J, leaving 22 bases between them. The CDR3 length is 16 residues. Germline values: CDR1 MNHEY, CDR2 SMNVEV (reference sequence). CDR3: CASSQRASSLGNEQFF. As DNA, the CDR3 is TGTGCCAGCAGCCAGCGGGCTTCTTCCTTAGGAAATGAGCAGTTCTTC.

The chain is built from TRBV5-4 and TRBJ2-1; 11 positions agree with TRBD2. Germline V lookup: CDR1 SGHNT, CDR2 YYREEE (reference sequence). This CDR3 is built from 17 residues. V lost 4 bases and J lost 10; bases outside the gene matches: 16. The CDR3 coding sequence is TGTGCCAGCAGCCTAGGACAAACTAGCGGGGGTCCCGTCGAGCAGTTCTTC. It translates to CASSLGQTSGGPVEQFF.

The chain carries TRBV10-3 and TRBJ2-3; D is unclear. V was clipped by 0 bases and J by 1 base, with 11 bases between them. Germline values: CDR1 ENHRY, CDR2 SYGVKD. The CDR3 is made up of 16 amino acids. Written as DNA, the CDR3 is TGTGCCATCAGTGAGTCGAGCCGGGCGGGCACAGATACGCAGTATTTT. It codes for CAISESSRAGTDTQYF.

The V gene is TRBV7-9, the J gene TRBJ2-3, with 10 nucleotides matching TRBD1. This CDR3 has 15 amino acids. V lost 5 bases to trimming and J lost 3 bases; unmatched junction nucleotides: 5. Germline lookup yields CDR1 SEHNR and CDR2 FQNEAQ (reference sequence). The CDR3 DNA sequence: TGTGCCAGCAGCCCCTGGACAGGGGGTACAGATACGCAGTATTTT. It is translated as CASSPWTGGTDTQYF.

The gene calls are TRBV6-2 or TRBV6-3 and TRBJ1-1, with D possibly TRBD1 on 5 matching bases. CDR3 length: 13 amino acids. The germline CDR1 and CDR2 sequences are MNHEY and SVGEGT. V was pared by 8 bases and J by 4 bases, with 14 bases between. CDR3 nucleotides: TGTGCCAGCCAGGGCGTTCTATTCACTGAAGCTTTCTTT. It encodes CASQGVLFTEAFF.

This clonotype was counted ten times or more. The CDR3 bases are TGTGCCAGCAGTTACACCTATTACAGCTCCTATAATTCACCCCTCCACTTT. The encoded protein is CASSYTYYSSYNSPLHF. This chain joins TRBV6-2 or TRBV6-3 and TRBJ1-6; D not resolved. The length of the CDR3 is 17 residues. V lost 2 bases to trimming and J lost 0 bases, with 11 bases between them. Germline-derived CDR1 and CDR2 are MNHEY and SVGEGT.

At least ten counts were recorded for this clonotype. The chain uses TRBV9 and TRBJ2-3; TRBD1 or TRBD2 may be the D gene (6 bases each). Trimming removed 1 base at V and 2 bases at J, with 8 bases between. Germline assignment: CDR1 SGDLS and CDR2 YYNGEE. CDR3 length: 14 residues. The CDR3 DNA follows: TGTGCCAGCAGCGTATCGGGGGCCACAGATACGCAGTATTTT. It yields the protein CASSVSGATDTQYF.